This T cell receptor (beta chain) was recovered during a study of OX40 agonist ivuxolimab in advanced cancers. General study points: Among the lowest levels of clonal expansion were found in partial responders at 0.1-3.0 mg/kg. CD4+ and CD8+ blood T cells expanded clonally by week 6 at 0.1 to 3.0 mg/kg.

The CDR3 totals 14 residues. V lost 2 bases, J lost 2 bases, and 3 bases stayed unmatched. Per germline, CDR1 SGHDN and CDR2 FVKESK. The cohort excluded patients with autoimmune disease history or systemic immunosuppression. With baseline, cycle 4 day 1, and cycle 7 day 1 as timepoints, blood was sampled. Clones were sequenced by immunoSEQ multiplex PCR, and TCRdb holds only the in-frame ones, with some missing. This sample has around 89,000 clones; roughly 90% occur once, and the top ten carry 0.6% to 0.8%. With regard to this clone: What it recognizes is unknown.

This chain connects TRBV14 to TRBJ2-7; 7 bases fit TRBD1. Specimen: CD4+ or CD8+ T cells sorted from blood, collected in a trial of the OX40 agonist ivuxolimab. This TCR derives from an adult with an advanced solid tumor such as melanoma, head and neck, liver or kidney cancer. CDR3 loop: CASSQRQGAYEQYF. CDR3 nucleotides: TGTGCCAGCAGCCAAAGGCAGGGGGCCTACGAGCAGTACTTC.